This T cell receptor beta chain was found in a study of cytomegalovirus exposure and HLA in healthy donors. Study background: Earlier sequencing of 150 million to 200 million T cells yielded around 120 million unique TCR beta sequences.

CDR3 length equals 14 residues. V was shortened by 2 bases and J by 0 bases, with 8 bases between the two germline ends. Germline V gene sequence: CDR1 MNHEY, CDR2 SVGAGI. General study points: DRB1 had the most TCR associations and HLA-C the fewest, a later analysis found, with rates varying by HLA locus. A later analysis found most CMV-associated TCR beta chains apparently HLA-restricted.

Researchers ran the PCR with 60 Vbeta and 13 Jbeta primers. Measured with immunoSEQ multiplex PCR; TCRdb has only the in-frame clones, and not every one. The sample gives about 200,000 clones, roughly 78% of which show up once; over 1.5% is in the top ten. Turning to this clone: Its antigen is undetermined.

Healthy people donating bone marrow made up the donors. This rearrangement joins TRBV6-5 to TRBJ2-7; D remains ambiguous. The TCR sequence derives from a girl aged 10 to 17 in good health and CMV-seropositive. What was sequenced was PBMCs. This CDR3 reads CASSYHGASYEQYF. CDR3 in DNA: TGTGCCAGCAGTTACCACGGAGCCTCCTACGAGCAGTACTTC.